The rows below give T cell receptor beta chains drawn from one sample of a study of blood T cell repertoires in COVID-19. Profiling relied on immunoSEQ multiplex PCR, and the TCRdb table lists in-frame clones only, not all of them. The sample shows about 160,000 clones, roughly 90% of them seen only once. Sequencing was done on a sample of peripheral blood. The source is a man aged 25 to 45 with COVID-19, enrolled during active disease. CDR3s include the opening cysteine and the closing phenylalanine or tryptophan. A D gene is named only where the DNA matches it firmly. Size tells how often a clone was seen (once, few, many) or the class of an expanded clone, and some rows leave it out.

>TRBJ1-1|.|TRBV7-2|TRBD1
TGTGCCAGCAGCCTGACACACAGGGGGCAAGTTCCTTTCTTT
CASSLTHRGQVPFF
>TRBJ1-3|.|TRBV18|TRBD1
TGTGCCAGCTCACCCTCGGGACAGGGTATAAGAAACACCATATATTTT
CASSPSGQGIRNTIYF
>TRBJ2-1|once|TRBV5-1|.
TGCGCCAGCAGCTTCACAGGCAACAATGAGCAGTTCTTC
CASSFTGNNEQFF
>TRBJ2-3|.|TRBV5-1|TRBD2
TGCGCCAGCAGCTTCACGGCCGGGACTAGCAAACGCACAGATACGCAGTATTTT
CASSFTAGTSKRTDTQYF
>TRBJ1-1|.|TRBV5-3|.
TGTGCCAGAAGCCCGACAGAAACAATGAACACTGAAGCTTTCTTT
CARSPTETMNTEAFF
>TRBJ2-5|.|TRBV9|TRBD1
TGTGCCAGCAGCACCGTAGGGACAGGGGGTGAGACCCAGTACTTC
CASSTVGTGGETQYF
>TRBJ1-2|once|TRBV7-9|TRBD1
TGTGCCAGCAGAGTGGGACAGGGTTTTGGCTACACCTTC
CASRVGQGFGYTF
>TRBJ2-7|.|TRBV19|TRBD1
TGTGCCAGTAGCAGGGGGCTGACCTACGAGCAGTACTTC
CASSRGLTYEQYF
>TRBJ2-4|.|TRBV5-4|.
TGTGCCAGCAGCCAACAGTTAGCCAAAAACATTCAGTACTTC
CASSQQLAKNIQYF
>TRBJ1-5|.|TRBV19|TRBD1
TGTGCCAGTTGGGACAGGGGGAGACCTCAGCCCCAGCATTTT
CASWDRGRPQPQHF